Each of the 11 T cell receptor beta chains below was sequenced from the same sample in a study of T-cell memory formation after mild COVID-19. TCRdb used MiXCR to reprocess the 5' RACE reads, holding one entry per CDR3 protein. This table holds 200,000 to 250,000 distinct CDR3 sequences, over 15% found once. The specimen was PBMCs or a T cell subset sorted from them (not recorded which). The receptors shown here come from an adult woman who had mild COVID-19 (a few samples of this study predate the infection). Cell type and time point are not known.

The genes are TRBV10-3 and TRBJ1-1; 8 bases agree with TRBD1. Germline V gene lookup returns CDR1 ENHRY and CDR2 SYGVKD. Trimming removed 6 bases from V and 0 bases from J; junction bases left unmatched: 0. The CDR3 is made up of 13 amino acids. CDR3 DNA: TGTGCCATCAGGGGACAGGTGAACACTGAAGCTTTCTTT. This encodes CAIRGQVNTEAFF.

The chain employs TRBV5-1 and TRBJ2-7, with 13 positions matching TRBD2. With 4 bases clipped from V and 1 base from J, the junction kept 2 bases outside the gene matches. CDR3 size: 15 residues. Germline V gene lookup returns CDR1 SGHRS and CDR2 YFSETQ. The CDR3 loop is CASSRLAGGSYEQYF. DNA for the CDR3: TGCGCCAGCAGCCGACTAGCGGGAGGTTCCTACGAGCAGTACTTC.

The chain couples TRBV10-3 to TRBJ1-2; 9 bases are shared with TRBD1. CDR1 and CDR2 (germline): ENHRY, SYGVKD. The CDR3 has 17 residues. V shed 3 bases, J shed 5 bases, and the junction held 13 bases outside the gene matches. CDR3 region: CAISDYLRQGDGYGYTF. Here the CDR3 DNA reads TGTGCCATCAGTGACTATCTTCGACAGGGGGATGGGTATGGCTACACCTTC.

The chain recombines TRBV6-2 or TRBV6-3 with TRBJ1-1; 8 bases are shared with TRBD1. The germline V gene encodes CDR1 MNHEY and CDR2 SVGEGT. V shed 5 bases, J shed 7 bases, and the junction held 12 bases outside the gene matches. The length of the CDR3 is 15 residues. In nucleotides, the CDR3 is TGTGCCAGCAGTCCCTCGGGCAGGGGGCATGGTGAAGCTTTCTTT. It yields the protein CASSPSGRGHGEAFF.

V and J are TRBV7-9 and TRBJ2-2; the D gene is possibly TRBD2 (6 bases). The length of the CDR3 is 15 residues. Germline assignment: CDR1 SEHNR and CDR2 FQNEAQ (reference sequence). The V end lost 6 bases, the J end lost 4 bases, and 15 bases lay between the germline ends. The CDR3 DNA reads TGTGCCAGCAGGCTTTCGGGAGCAGCCACCGGGGAGCTGTTTTTT. Amino acid sequence: CASRLSGAATGELFF. The variable domain in full, with the rest retrieved from reference TRBV7-9 and TRBJ2-2, is DTGVSQNPRHKITKRGQNVTFRCDPISEHNRLYWYRQTLGQGPEFLTYFQNEAQLEKSRLLSDRFSAERPKGSFSTLEIQRTEQGDSAMYLCASRLSGAATGELFFGEGSRLTVL.

This clonotype was seen only a few times. This chain joins TRBV3-1 and TRBJ2-2; D is possibly TRBD2 (6 bases). This CDR3 is 17 amino acids long. Germline V gives CDR1 LGHDT, CDR2 YNNKEL (reference sequence). Between the trimmed V and J ends, which lost 0 bases and 6 bases, there was a span of 17 bases. In DNA form, the CDR3 reads TGTGCCAGCAGCCAAGATGTACGACTAGAGGTTTCCGGGGAGCTGTTTTTT. This translates into CASSQDVRLEVSGELFF.

This clonotype was observed many times. This chain connects TRBV28 to TRBJ2-3; D gene unclear. CDR1 and CDR2 (germline): MDHEN, SYDVKM. The CDR3 covers 12 residues. Deletions cut 3 bases from V and 1 base from J, with 2 bases between. CDR3 sequence reads: CASSLRTDTQYF. CDR3 nucleotides: TGTGCCAGCAGTTTGCGCACAGATACGCAGTATTTT.

The chain combines TRBV7-2 with TRBJ2-7, with TRBD2 matching over 11 bases. The V and J ends lost 5 bases and 4 bases, in that order; junction bases with no gene match: 4. CDR3 length: 14 amino acids. Per germline, CDR1 SGHTA and CDR2 FQGNSA. CDR3 sequence reads: CASSRTSGLYEQYF. The CDR3 bases are TGTGCCAGCAGCCGGACTAGCGGGTTGTACGAGCAGTACTTC.

This clonotype has just a few counts. This sequence joins TRBV20-1 and TRBJ2-5; D is ambiguous. V was pared by 2 bases and J by 5 bases, with 9 bases between. This CDR3 region has 12 residues. CDR1 is DFQATT, CDR2 SNEGSKA, per germline (reference sequence). CDR3 bases: TGCAGTGCTAGAATGCGAGCCGAGACCCAGTACTTC. Translation gives CSARMRAETQYF.

The V gene is TRBV20-1, the J gene TRBJ1-1, with no clear D. Germline V CDR1 and CDR2: DFQATT, SNEGSKA (reference sequence). The CDR3 runs 13 residues. The ends were cut back, 6 bases at V and 1 base at J, with 12 bases in the middle. The CDR3 DNA is TGCAGTGCGTCTGACACTACGAACACTGAAGCTTTCTTT. As protein: CSASDTTNTEAFF.

This clonotype was detected a few times. The chain uses TRBV7-6 and TRBJ1-5; no clear D. Germline V gene sequence: CDR1 SGHVS, CDR2 FNYEAQ. V was cut by 2 bases and J by 2 bases, with 10 bases left in between. The length of the CDR3 is 15 residues. In nucleotides, the CDR3 is TGTGCCAGCAGCTTATCCGGGCTCGGCAATCAGCCCCAGCATTTT. It translates to CASSLSGLGNQPQHF.